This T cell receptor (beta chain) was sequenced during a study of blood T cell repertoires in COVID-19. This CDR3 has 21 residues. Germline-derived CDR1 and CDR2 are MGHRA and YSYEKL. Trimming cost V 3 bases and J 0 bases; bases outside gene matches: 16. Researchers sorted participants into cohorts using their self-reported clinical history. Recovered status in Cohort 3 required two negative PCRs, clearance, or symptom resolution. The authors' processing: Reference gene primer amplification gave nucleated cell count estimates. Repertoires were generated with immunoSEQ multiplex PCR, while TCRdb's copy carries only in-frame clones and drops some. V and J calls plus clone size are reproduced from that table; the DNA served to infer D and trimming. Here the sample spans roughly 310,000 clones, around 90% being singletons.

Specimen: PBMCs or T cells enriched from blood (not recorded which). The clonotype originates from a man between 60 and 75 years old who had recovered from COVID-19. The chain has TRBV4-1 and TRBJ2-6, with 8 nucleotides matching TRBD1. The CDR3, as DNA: TGCGCCAGCAGCCAGAGTTTCGTACAGGGGGTCCCCAGCTCTGGGGCCAACGTCCTGACTTTC. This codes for CASSQSFVQGVPSSGANVLTF.